Ten or more counts support the clone carrying this T cell receptor beta chain. Antigen: not known. Trimming took 5 bases from V and 3 from J, leaving 20 bases between them. CDR1 is SGHTA, CDR2 FQGNSA, per germline. This CDR3 has 16 amino acids. By 5'RACE template switching, TCR cDNA was produced, with a universal primer site and UMIs added in the process. One entry per CDR3 protein, called by TCRdb with MiXCR from the 5' RACE reads. Seen here are approximately 120,000 distinct CDR3 sequences, approximately 7% observed once, and the top ten hold roughly 2.5%. These data come from a study of T cells after yellow fever vaccination. Across the study: Some fractions had low cell numbers, and these were prepared with SMART-Seq v4 Ultra Low Input. General study points: Peak timing came faster in the weaker secondary response, day 5 versus 15. Abundant bulk-population clonotypes could contaminate the FACS-sorted repertoires.

V is TRBV7-2 and J is TRBJ2-7; tentatively, D is TRBD2 (7 bases). The sample was CD4+ T cells sorted from PBMCs, taken approximately 11 days after the first yellow fever vaccination. This sequence originates from a young man who received the YFV17D yellow fever vaccine. The CDR3 spells CASSLLFRGADYEQYF. In DNA, the CDR3 is TGTGCCAGCAGCCTCCTCTTTCGGGGGGCCGACTACGAGCAGTACTTC. Based on the CDR3 plus reference TRBV7-2 and TRBJ2-7, the full variable domain is GAGVSQSPSNKVTEKGKDVELRCDPISGHTALYWYRQSLGQGLEFLIYFQGNSAPDKSGLPSDRFSAERTGGSVSTLTIQRTQQEDSAVYLCASSLLFRGADYEQYFGPGTRLTVT.